The table lists the clone carrying this TCR beta chain with a few counts. The antigen is not known. In TCRdb, the 5' RACE reads were re-called with MiXCR into one record per CDR3 protein. The sample yields some 1,700,000 distinct CDR3 sequences, roughly 35% seen once. The entry originates in a study of identical twins. Every sampled donor was Caucasian and healthy. This CDR3 contains 15 residues. With 0 bases clipped from V and 8 bases from J, the junction kept 8 bases outside the gene matches. Germline CDR1 is LGHNA and CDR2 is YNFKEQ. Findings of the study overall: For cord blood, abundant beta clonotypes had fewer insertions, unlike memory repertoires, which showed none. When twins shared out-of-frame alpha sequences, those sequences had excess low generation probability. Analyses based on zero insertions could be partly confounded by invariant MAIT and iNKT cells.

The TCR was taken from a newborn girl in good health. Sample: cord blood. The V and J genes are TRBV4-2 and TRBJ1-2; 8 positions agree with TRBD1. DNA of the CDR3: TGTGCCAGCAGCCAAGAACCCCAGGGGGCGGAAGGCTACACCTTC. It encodes CASSQEPQGAEGYTF.